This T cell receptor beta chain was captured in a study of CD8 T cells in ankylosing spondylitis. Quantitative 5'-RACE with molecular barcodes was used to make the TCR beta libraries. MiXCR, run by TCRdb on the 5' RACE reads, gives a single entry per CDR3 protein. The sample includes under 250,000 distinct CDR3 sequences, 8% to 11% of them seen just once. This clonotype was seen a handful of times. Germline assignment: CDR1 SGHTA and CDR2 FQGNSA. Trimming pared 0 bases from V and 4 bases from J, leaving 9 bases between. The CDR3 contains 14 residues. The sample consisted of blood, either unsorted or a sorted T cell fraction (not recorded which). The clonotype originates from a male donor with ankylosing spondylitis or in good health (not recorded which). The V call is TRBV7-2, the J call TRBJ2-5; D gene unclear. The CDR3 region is CASSLAGFLETQYF. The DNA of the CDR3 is TGTGCCAGCAGCTTAGCGGGGTTCCTAGAGACCCAGTACTTC.